The subject of this entry is one T cell receptor beta chain. At one boundary the junction diverges from the germline segment, which might be a read error. With random hexamers, reverse transcription was performed on roughly 0.5 to 1 ug of RNA. An immunoSEQ multiplex PCR amplified TCR beta CDR3 over 54 Vbeta and 13 Jbeta. TCRdb re-derived calls from the immunoSEQ multiplex PCR reads in MiXCR, one entry per CDR3 protein. The data contain about 430,000 distinct CDR3 sequences, approximately 89% of them singletons. These data are taken from a study of CD8 T cells in Susac syndrome. Sequencing of TCR beta drew on CD8+ and CD4+ T cells from blood. Relapsing-remitting disease, either stable or active, was present in the treatment-naive patients who were the multiple sclerosis controls. TEMRA cells were FACS-enriched, and CD8+ and CD4+ T cells were isolated negatively. This receptor was identified in a human donor with multiple sclerosis. The sequencing input was CD8+ T cells from PBMCs.

The chain's CDR3 is CASSFPADRGHLSYRYTF. CDR3 coding DNA: TGTGCCAGCAGCTTTCCGGCCGACAGGGGCCACCTAAGCTATCGCTACACCTTC. V gene TRBV7-8 combines with J gene TRBJ1-2, with TRBD1 matching 8 bases. The CDR3 totals 18 residues. Germline assignment: CDR1 SGHVS and CDR2 FQNEAQ.